A single sample gave rise to the 21 T cell receptor beta chains below, sequenced in a study of tumor-infiltrating lymphocytes in primary liver carcinoma. A primer matching the constant region was used to make TCR beta cDNA from around 460 ng of total RNA. Employing slightly modified ARM-PCR, three nested multiplex PCR rounds were run, and these gave rise to the TCR beta libraries. Use of TRBV1-TRBV30 forward primers with a C-beta reverse primer characterized the first two PCR rounds, which lasted around 9 cycles each. TCRdb ran MiXCR on the multiplex PCR reads and lists one entry per CDR3 protein. The repertoire holds 90,000 to 140,000 distinct CDR3 sequences, with roughly 80% as singletons. Co-extracting RNA and DNA was done with about 17-30 mg of unsorted bulk tissue as input. The sample comprised liver tumor tissue from sampling region 3. Specified subset: tumor region T3, left-lateral pole. These receptor sequences come from a man aged 35 to 55 with primary liver carcinoma and hepatitis B virus infection.

This clonotype was seen once. This may stem from a read error, because a much larger clone lies one nucleotide away. The chain has TRBV2 and TRBJ2-7, with 7 bases lining up with TRBD2. Germline values: CDR1 SNHLY, CDR2 FYNNEI. J was trimmed by 2 bases and V by 8 bases; bases with no gene match: 9. The CDR3 consists of 14 residues. CDR3 sequence: CASVGGRETYEQYF. The CDR3 nucleotides are TGTGCCAGCGTGGGGGGGAGGGAAACCTACGAGCAGTACTTC. Full variable domain (missing parts from reference TRBV2 and TRBJ2-7): EPEVTQTPSHQVTQMGQEVILRCVPISNHLYFYWYRQILGQKVEFLVSFYNNEISEKSEIFDDQFSVERPDGSNFTLKIRSTKLEDSAMYFCASVGGRETYEQYFGPGTRLTVT.

For this clonotype: Relative to the germline gene, one junction end is altered; a read error may explain this. This chain links TRBV29-1 with TRBJ1-5; D possibly corresponds to TRBD1 (6 bases). This CDR3 contains 13 residues. Germline CDR1 reads SQVTM; CDR2 reads ANQGSEA. This CDR3 is CSLVGQINLPRHF. CDR3 nucleotide sequence: TGCAGCCTTGTCGGACAGATCAATCTGCCCCGGCATTTT.

As for this clonotype: Without the conserved terminal phenylalanine or tryptophan, this CDR3 likely stems from a read error. The DNA is omitted, as the CDR3 cannot be located on it reliably, and the CDR3 follows TCRdb's listing. The chain is built from TRBV11-3 and TRBJ1-1; the D call TRBD1 from the table was never checked on the DNA. Germline CDR1 and CDR2: SGHNT and YENEEA. The CDR3 has 13 amino acids, counting both end residues. The CDR3 reads CASSLARGSQTFV.

As regards this clonotype: Relative to the germline gene, one junction end is altered; a read error may explain this. This chain links TRBV11-2 with TRBJ2-3, with D possibly matching TRBD1 (5 bases). Germline-derived CDR1 and CDR2 are SGHAT and FQNNGV. The length of the CDR3 is 15 residues. In nucleotides, the CDR3 is TGTACCAGCAGCTCCCTGATAGGGGGCACAGATACGCAGTATTTT. Translated: CTSSSLIGGTDTQYF. Supplemented by reference TRBV11-2 and TRBJ2-3, the full variable domain reads EAGVAQSPRYKIIEKRQSVAFWCNPISGHATLYWYQQILGQGPKLLIQFQNNGVVDDSQLPKDRFSAERLKGVDSTLKIQPAKLEDSAVYLCTSSSLIGGTDTQYFGPGTRLTVL.

For this clonotype: The conserved closing phenylalanine or tryptophan is absent in this CDR3, likely reflecting a read error. The chain carries TRBV10-3 and TRBJ2-3, with a possible D match to TRBD2 (5 bases). The CDR3 is 14 amino acids. Germline CDR1 is ENHRY and CDR2 is SYGVKD. Trimming pared 3 bases from V and 5 bases from J, leaving 12 bases between. The DNA for the CDR3 is TGTGCCATCAGTGACAGTCGGGGAGAAGATACGCAGTATTAT. This gives the protein CAISDSRGEDTQYY.

With regard to this clonotype: One end of the junction fails to match germline, which may point to a read error. The chain combines TRBV29-1 with TRBJ2-1; D unresolved. The CDR3 has 12 amino acids. CDR1 is SQVTM, CDR2 ANQGSEA, per germline. For the CDR3, the DNA is TGCAGCATAGATTTAAGAATCCATGAGCACTTCTTC. It yields the protein CSIDLRIHEHFF.

With respect to this clonotype: Sequence at one end of the junction differs from germline and may be a read error. The chain is built from TRBV28 and TRBJ2-7; TRBD2 matches 10 bases. This CDR3 has 15 amino acids. The V gene's germline CDR1 is MDHEN and CDR2 SYDVKM. The CDR3 bases are TGTTCCAGCTCCCGGGGTAGCGGGAGGACCTACGATCAGTACTTC. This sequence encodes CSSSRGSGRTYDQYF.

As regards this clonotype: Lacking the conserved final phenylalanine or tryptophan, this CDR3 likely reflects a read error. The chain employs TRBV29-1 and TRBJ2-7; TRBD1 matches 9 bases. The germline gives CDR1 SQVTM, CDR2 ANQGSEA. This CDR3 contains 14 residues. J was trimmed by 5 bases and V by 7 bases; bases with no gene match: 12. In DNA form, the CDR3 reads TGCAGCGCCAGTCGAGAGGGACAGGGAGACGAGCAGTACCTC. Residues: CSASREGQGDEQYL.

Concerning this clonotype: Germline is not matched at one junction end, which may reflect a read error. V is TRBV6-2 or TRBV6-3 and J is TRBJ1-5; D call uncertain. CDR3 size: 13 residues. The germline V gene has CDR1 MNHEY and CDR2 SVGEGT. CDR3 DNA: TGTGCCAGCAGTTACGACAACTATCAGCCCCAGCGTTTT. Translated: CASSYDNYQPQRF.

The gene calls are TRBV2 and TRBJ1-1; TRBD1 aligns across 9 bases. The CDR3 spans 14 residues. Germline CDR1 is SNHLY and CDR2 is FYNNEI. Losses at the gene ends were 7 bases for V and 1 base for J; bases not matched to a gene: 4. The CDR3 nucleotides read TGTGCCAGCATCCCGGACAGGGGGAACACTGAAGCTTTCTTT. Amino acid sequence: CASIPDRGNTEAFF.

In the case of this clonotype: One end of the junction fails to match germline, which may point to a read error. V is TRBV11-1 and J is TRBJ1-6, with no clear D. The germline CDR1 and CDR2 sequences are SGHAT and FQDESV (reference sequence). This CDR3 contains 15 residues. The CDR3 loop reads CASCQRTPVNPPPQF. The CDR3 nucleotides read TGTGCCAGCTGCCAAAGGACTCCAGTGAATCCACCCCCCCAGTTT.

This clonotype was detected only once. The conserved phenylalanine or tryptophan normally closing the CDR3 is absent here, so this likely arose from a read error. This sequence joins TRBV4-1 and TRBJ2-2; D remains ambiguous. The germline V gene has CDR1 MGHRA and CDR2 YSYEKL. Trimming took off 2 bases at V and 3 bases at J, with 4 bases between the two ends. The CDR3 is 13 amino acids. The CDR3 is CASSQPDTGELFC. The CDR3 DNA follows: TGCGCCAGCAGCCAACCGGACACCGGGGAGCTGTTTTGT.

Worth noting for this clonotype: The junction and the germline gene differ at one end; a read error may be behind it. V usage is TRBV4-2 and J usage is TRBJ2-1, with 10 bases that match TRBD1. CDR3 length equals 16 residues. Germline CDR1 LGHNA, CDR2 YNFKEQ. The CDR3 coding sequence is TGTGCCAGCGGCCACCACGGGGGACAGGGGAACAATGAGCAGTTCTTC. Translation: CASGHHGGQGNNEQFF.

The gene calls are TRBV7-9 and TRBJ2-1; possibly TRBD1 or TRBD2 for D (5 bases each). The CDR3 extends over 13 amino acids. V lost 3 bases and J lost 9, with 12 bases in between. Per the germline V gene, CDR1 is SEHNR and CDR2 is FQNEAQ (reference sequence). CDR3 DNA: TGTGCCAGCAGCTTTCAGGGAGACAGTGAGCAGTTCTTC. Its translation is CASSFQGDSEQFF.

In the case of this clonotype: The junction departs from germline at one end; a sequencing error may be responsible. This sequence joins TRBV12-3 or TRBV12-4 and TRBJ2-7, with TRBD2 as a possible D gene (5 bases). The CDR3 runs 15 residues. This CDR3 reads CASSSTLSATYEKYF. DNA for the CDR3: TGTGCCAGCAGTTCAACCCTTAGCGCTACCTACGAGAAGTATTTC.

About this clonotype itself: Mismatch with germline at one junction end may stem from a read error. This chain links TRBV14 with TRBJ2-1; 8 bases align to TRBD2. This CDR3 has 16 amino acids. Germline V lookup: CDR1 SGHDN, CDR2 FVKESK. CDR3 coding DNA: TGTACCAGCAGTGCCGTAGCGGGATGGGTAAGCAATGAGCGGTTCTTC. The encoded protein is CTSSAVAGWVSNERFF.

There are many counts of this clonotype. This chain connects TRBV6-4 to TRBJ2-3, with 11 nucleotides matching TRBD1. Trimming removed 3 bases from V and 5 bases from J; junction bases left unmatched: 1. Germline assignment: CDR1 MRHNA and CDR2 SNTAGT. The CDR3 runs 14 residues. CDR3 nucleotide sequence: TGTGCCAGCAGTGAGGGGACAGGGGGAGATACGCAGTATTTT. This encodes CASSEGTGGDTQYF.

A remark on this clonotype: The junction does not match germline at one end; this may be a read error. The rearrangement joins TRBV29-1 to TRBJ2-2; 7 nucleotides match TRBD1. CDR3 length: 14 amino acids. Looked up from germline, CDR1 is SQVTM and CDR2 is ANQGSEA. CDR3 sequence reads: CSVYGTVSRGELFF. CDR3 nucleotides: TGTAGCGTCTATGGGACAGTGAGTCGTGGGGAGCTGTTTTTT.

The chain employs TRBV20-1 and TRBJ2-6, with D perhaps matching TRBD1 (6 bases). V was cut by 4 bases and J by 4 bases, with 20 bases left in between. CDR3 size: 17 residues. Germline V lookup: CDR1 DFQATT, CDR2 SNEGSKA (reference sequence). CDR3 protein: CSAKNRARGTGANVLTF. The CDR3 bases are TGCAGTGCTAAAAACAGGGCTAGGGGGACCGGGGCCAACGTCCTGACTTTC.

To note about this clonotype: The final CDR3 position lacks the conserved phenylalanine or tryptophan, pointing to a likely read error. The limits of the CDR3 on the DNA are not certain, so only TCRdb's listed CDR3 is given. CDR3 sequence: CASRGKLGIVMETPYI. This chain links TRBV11-3 with TRBJ1-3. The germline V gene has CDR1 SGHNT and CDR2 YENEEA. The CDR3 has 16 amino acids, counting both end residues.

About this clonotype itself: The CDR3 ends on some other residue instead of the conserved phenylalanine or tryptophan, so this is likely a read error. V is TRBV6-6 and J is TRBJ2-6; the D gene is possibly TRBD1 (5 bases). The CDR3 runs 19 residues. In germline, CDR1 is MNHNY, CDR2 SVGAGI (reference sequence). CDR3 nucleotide sequence: TGTGCGAGCAGCCGACCCTGGGCAGGGCCCTTATCTGGGGCCAACGTCCTGACTTCC. Protein sequence: CASSRPWAGPLSGANVLTS.